These 15 T cell receptor beta chains share one sample of origin, sequenced in a study of T-cell memory formation after mild COVID-19. TCRdb redid the calling of the 5' RACE reads with MiXCR, one entry per CDR3 protein. The sample carries about 400,000 distinct CDR3 sequences, about an eighth recorded once. The sample taken for sequencing was PBMCs or a T cell subset sorted from them (not recorded which). These receptors all stem from a man aged 18 to 30 who had mild COVID-19 (a few samples of this study predate the infection). Cell type and time point are not known.

This clonotype turned up a few times. The chain carries TRBV18 and TRBJ2-1, with D possibly being TRBD1 (6 bases). The length of the CDR3 is 15 residues. From germline, CDR1 is KGHSH and CDR2 LQKENI. V was cut by 3 bases and J by 4 bases, with 13 bases left in between. Written as DNA, the CDR3 is TGTGCCAGCTCACCCCCACCTGGACAGTACAATGAGCAGTTCTTC. As protein: CASSPPPGQYNEQFF.

The table lists this clonotype with a few counts. The V gene is TRBV15, the J gene TRBJ2-1; 9 positions agree with TRBD2. The CDR3 has 17 amino acids. CDR1 is LNHNV, CDR2 YYDKDF, per germline (reference sequence). J gave up 4 bases and V 1 base, and 8 bases lay outside the gene matches. In DNA, the CDR3 is TGTGCCACCAGCAGAGTAGCGGGGGTCGGGCTTTACAATGAGCAGTTCTTC. Translating it yields CATSRVAGVGLYNEQFF.

This clonotype was counted between two and nine times. This sequence may be a read error, since a much larger clone differs from it by one base. The chain's CDR3 is CASSHQADTQYF. Here the CDR3 DNA reads TGTGCCAGCAGCCATCAAGCAGATACGCAGTATTTT. V gene TRBV3-1 combines with J gene TRBJ2-3, with unresolved D. Trimming took 3 bases from V and 4 from J, leaving 5 bases between them. Germline V lookup: CDR1 LGHDT, CDR2 YNNKEL (reference sequence). The CDR3 runs 12 residues.

In regard to this clonotype: A much larger clone is a single base away; this may be a read error. V is TRBV14 and J is TRBJ2-7; tentatively, D is TRBD2 (5 bases). Deletions cut 0 bases from V and 3 bases from J, with 12 bases between. Germline CDR1 and CDR2: SGHDN and FVKESK. The CDR3 is 15 amino acids. In DNA form, the CDR3 reads TGTGCCAGCAGCCAAGAGATTCGGGGTGACTACGAGCAGTACGTC. Its translation: CASSQEIRGDYEQYV.

The rearrangement joins TRBV7-2 to TRBJ1-1; TRBD1 is a possible D gene (6 bases). V was clipped by 2 bases and J by 5 bases, with 12 bases between them. The CDR3 has 14 amino acids. Germline V gene sequence: CDR1 SGHTA, CDR2 FQGNSA. CDR3: CASSLWGRGTEAFF. The CDR3 nucleotides read TGTGCCAGCAGCTTATGGGGGCGCGGTACTGAAGCTTTCTTT.

This clonotype appeared a few times. The V call is TRBV2, the J call TRBJ1-1; no reliable D call. The V gene's germline CDR1 is SNHLY and CDR2 FYNNEI. The CDR3 extends over 14 amino acids. V lost 3 bases to trimming and J lost 1 base, with 9 bases between them. The CDR3 protein is CASSDPVRNTEAFF. CDR3 nucleotides: TGTGCCAGCAGTGACCCGGTGCGGAACACTGAAGCTTTCTTT.

This clonotype was seen a handful of times. V gene TRBV20-1 combines with J gene TRBJ1-1, with a possible D match to TRBD1 (6 bases). The germline gives CDR1 DFQATT, CDR2 SNEGSKA (reference sequence). V was shortened by 0 bases and J by 3 bases, with 14 bases between the two germline ends. The CDR3 is made up of 15 amino acids. CDR3 residues: CSARDHQGHDTEAFF. The CDR3 DNA is TGCAGTGCTAGAGATCACCAGGGACATGACACTGAAGCTTTCTTT.

The CDR3 sequence: CASSPNTVTGELFF. The CDR3 region has the DNA TGTGCCAGCTCACCAAACACTGTAACCGGGGAGCTGTTTTTT. The V and J genes are TRBV18 and TRBJ2-2, with D unclear. This CDR3 is built from 14 residues. The germline gives CDR1 KGHSH, CDR2 LQKENI. V shed 2 bases and J shed 5 bases, with 9 bases lying between them.

This clonotype was seen a handful of times. This rearrangement joins TRBV19 to TRBJ2-2; 9 bases line up with TRBD1. CDR1 LNHDA and CDR2 SQIVND come from the germline V gene (reference sequence). This CDR3 has 15 residues. V lost 4 bases, J lost 10 bases, and 10 bases stayed unmatched. CDR3 in amino acids: CASSSVGQGQKELFF. For the CDR3, the DNA is TGTGCCAGTAGTAGCGTCGGACAGGGGCAGAAGGAGCTGTTTTTT.

V usage is TRBV25-1 and J usage is TRBJ2-5; D possibly uses TRBD1 or TRBD2 (5 bases each). With 3 bases removed from V and 2 bases from J, the gap between germline ends came to 13 bases. The CDR3 contains 15 residues. Per germline, CDR1 MGHDK and CDR2 SYGVNS. In DNA, the CDR3 is TGTGCCAGCAGTGAGGGGGATCGGCCTCAAGAGACCCAGTACTTC. Amino acids: CASSEGDRPQETQYF.

V is TRBV28 and J is TRBJ2-1; D is uncertain. This CDR3 contains 14 residues. Trimming pared 6 bases from V and 0 bases from J, leaving 9 bases between. Germline assignment: CDR1 MDHEN and CDR2 SYDVKM. CDR3 in amino acids: CASSDKSSYNEQFF. Written as DNA, the CDR3 is TGTGCCAGCAGCGATAAGAGCTCCTACAATGAGCAGTTCTTC.

This clonotype occurred a few times. This sequence joins TRBV20-1 and TRBJ1-2; D is ambiguous. V was pared by 6 bases and J by 0 bases, with 17 bases between. Germline loops: CDR1 DFQATT, CDR2 SNEGSKA (reference sequence). The length of the CDR3 is 15 residues. As DNA, the CDR3 is TGCAGTGCCAGAAAGCCGGGAGTAACTAACTATGGCTACACCTTC. This gives the protein CSARKPGVTNYGYTF.

This clonotype has ten or more counts. The V call is TRBV20-1, the J call TRBJ2-1; 8 bases are a match to TRBD1. Germline V lookup: CDR1 DFQATT, CDR2 SNEGSKA (reference sequence). V lost 3 bases to trimming and J lost 10 bases; unmatched junction nucleotides: 8. The CDR3 length is 13 residues. CDR3 protein: CSASDRGSGEQFF. DNA of the CDR3: TGCAGTGCTAGCGACAGGGGTTCAGGGGAGCAGTTCTTC.

There are a few counts of this clonotype. The chain links TRBV20-1 to TRBJ2-3; 7 bases map to TRBD2. Germline V gene lookup returns CDR1 DFQATT and CDR2 SNEGSKA (reference sequence). The CDR3 covers 14 residues. Germline trimming cut 3 bases from V and 3 bases from J; bases unmatched to any gene: 6. CDR3 in DNA: TGCAGTGCTAGGGGTCGGGGGGATACAGATACGCAGTATTTT. The encoded protein is CSARGRGDTDTQYF.

This clonotype was seen more than once but under ten times. V and J are TRBV5-1 and TRBJ2-3, with D possibly TRBD2 on 5 matching bases. V was trimmed by 1 base and J by 3 bases, leaving 15 bases between them. The germline V gene encodes CDR1 SGHRS and CDR2 YFSETQ. The CDR3 is made up of 16 amino acids. CDR3 in amino acids: CASSLNREVRTDTQYF. In DNA, the CDR3 is TGCGCCAGCAGCTTGAATCGGGAAGTTAGGACAGATACGCAGTATTTT. The full variable domain, its missing parts supplied by reference TRBV5-1 and TRBJ2-3, is KAGVTQTPRYLIKTRGQQVTLSCSPISGHRSVSWYQQTPGQGLQFLFEYFSETQRNKGNFPGRFSGRQFSNSRSEMNVSTLELGDSALYLCASSLNREVRTDTQYFGPGTRLTVL.